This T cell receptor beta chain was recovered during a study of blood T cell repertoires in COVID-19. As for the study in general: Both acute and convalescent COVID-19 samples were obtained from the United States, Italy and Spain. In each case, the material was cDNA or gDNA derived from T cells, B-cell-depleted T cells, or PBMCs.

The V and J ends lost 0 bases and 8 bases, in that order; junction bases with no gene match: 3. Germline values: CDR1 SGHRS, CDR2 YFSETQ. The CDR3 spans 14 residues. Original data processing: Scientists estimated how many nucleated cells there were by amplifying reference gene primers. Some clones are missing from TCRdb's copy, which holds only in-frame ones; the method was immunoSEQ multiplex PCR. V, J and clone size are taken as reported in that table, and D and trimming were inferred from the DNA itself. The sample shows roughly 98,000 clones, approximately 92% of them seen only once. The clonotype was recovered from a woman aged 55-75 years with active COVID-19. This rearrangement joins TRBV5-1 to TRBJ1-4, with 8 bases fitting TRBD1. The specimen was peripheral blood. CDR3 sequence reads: CASSLGQGSEKLFF. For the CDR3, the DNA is TGCGCCAGCAGCTTGGGACAGGGGAGCGAAAAACTGTTTTTT.